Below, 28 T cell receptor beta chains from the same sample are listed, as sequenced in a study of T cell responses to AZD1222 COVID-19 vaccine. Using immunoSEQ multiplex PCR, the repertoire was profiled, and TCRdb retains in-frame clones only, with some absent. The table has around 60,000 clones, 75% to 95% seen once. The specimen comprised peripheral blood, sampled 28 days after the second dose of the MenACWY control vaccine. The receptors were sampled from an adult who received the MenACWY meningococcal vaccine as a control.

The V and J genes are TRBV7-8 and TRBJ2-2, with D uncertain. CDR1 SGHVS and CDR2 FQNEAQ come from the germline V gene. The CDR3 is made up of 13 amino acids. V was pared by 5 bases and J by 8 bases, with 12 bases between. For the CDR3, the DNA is TGTGCCAGCAGCCAACGACTGAGTGGGGAGCTGTTTTTT. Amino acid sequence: CASSQRLSGELFF.

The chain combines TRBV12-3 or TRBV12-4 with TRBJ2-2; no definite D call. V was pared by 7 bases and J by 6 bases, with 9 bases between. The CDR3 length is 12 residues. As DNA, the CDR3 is TGTGCCAGCACTATATGGGCCGGGGAGCTGTTTTTT. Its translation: CASTIWAGELFF.

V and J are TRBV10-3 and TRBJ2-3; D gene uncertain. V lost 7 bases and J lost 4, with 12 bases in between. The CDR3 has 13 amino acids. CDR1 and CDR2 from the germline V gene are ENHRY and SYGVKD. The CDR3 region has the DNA TGTGCCATCACGCAGAACTGGGCAGATACGCAGTATTTT. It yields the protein CAITQNWADTQYF.

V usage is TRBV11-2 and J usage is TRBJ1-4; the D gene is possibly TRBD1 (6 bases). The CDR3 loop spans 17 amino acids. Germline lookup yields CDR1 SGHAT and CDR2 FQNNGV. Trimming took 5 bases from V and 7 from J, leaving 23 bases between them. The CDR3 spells CASSGGKQPRRGEKLFF. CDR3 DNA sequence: TGTGCCAGCAGCGGGGGCAAGCAACCTAGGCGGGGTGAAAAACTGTTTTTT.

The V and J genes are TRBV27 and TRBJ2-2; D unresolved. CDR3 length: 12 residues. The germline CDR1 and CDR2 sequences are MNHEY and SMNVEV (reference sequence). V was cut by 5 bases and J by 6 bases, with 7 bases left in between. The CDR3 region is CASSDPAGELFF. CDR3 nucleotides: TGTGCCAGCAGTGACCCGGCCGGGGAGCTGTTTTTT.

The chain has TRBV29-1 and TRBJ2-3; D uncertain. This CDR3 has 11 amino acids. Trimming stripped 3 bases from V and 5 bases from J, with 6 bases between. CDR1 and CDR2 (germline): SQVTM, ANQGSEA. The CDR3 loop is CSVDKGDTQYF. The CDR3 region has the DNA TGCAGCGTTGATAAGGGAGATACGCAGTATTTT.

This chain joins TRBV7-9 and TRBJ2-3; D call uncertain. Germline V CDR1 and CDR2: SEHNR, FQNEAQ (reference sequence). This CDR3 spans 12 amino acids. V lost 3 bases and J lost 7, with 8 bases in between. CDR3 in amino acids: CASSLVENTQYF. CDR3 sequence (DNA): TGTGCCAGCAGCTTGGTGGAGAATACGCAGTATTTT.

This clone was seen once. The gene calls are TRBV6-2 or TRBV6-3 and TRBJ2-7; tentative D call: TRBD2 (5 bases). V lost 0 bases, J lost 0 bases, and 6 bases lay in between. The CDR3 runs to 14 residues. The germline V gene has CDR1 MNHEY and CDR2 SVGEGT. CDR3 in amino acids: CASSYSTNSYEQYF. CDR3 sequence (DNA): TGTGCCAGCAGTTACTCGACTAACTCCTACGAGCAGTACTTC.

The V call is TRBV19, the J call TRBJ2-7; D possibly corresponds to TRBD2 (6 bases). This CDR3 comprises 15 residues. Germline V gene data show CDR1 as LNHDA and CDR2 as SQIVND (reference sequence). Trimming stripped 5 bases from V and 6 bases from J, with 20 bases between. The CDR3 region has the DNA TGTGCCAGTAGTCCCCGCGGCGCGGGAAATACCGAGCAGTACTTC. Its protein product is CASSPRGAGNTEQYF.

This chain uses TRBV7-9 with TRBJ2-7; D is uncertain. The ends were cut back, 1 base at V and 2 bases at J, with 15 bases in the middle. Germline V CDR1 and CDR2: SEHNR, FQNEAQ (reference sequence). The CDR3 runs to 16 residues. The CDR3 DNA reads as TGTGCCAGCAGCTTAGTATCCTCACCACGTCCCTACGAGCAGTACTTC. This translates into CASSLVSSPRPYEQYF.

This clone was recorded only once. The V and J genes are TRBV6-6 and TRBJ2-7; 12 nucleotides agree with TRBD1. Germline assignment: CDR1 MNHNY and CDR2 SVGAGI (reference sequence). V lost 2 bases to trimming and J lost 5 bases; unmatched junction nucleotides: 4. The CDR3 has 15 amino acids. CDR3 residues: CASSYPGQGANEQYF. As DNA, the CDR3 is TGTGCCAGCAGTTACCCGGGACAGGGGGCCAACGAGCAGTACTTC.

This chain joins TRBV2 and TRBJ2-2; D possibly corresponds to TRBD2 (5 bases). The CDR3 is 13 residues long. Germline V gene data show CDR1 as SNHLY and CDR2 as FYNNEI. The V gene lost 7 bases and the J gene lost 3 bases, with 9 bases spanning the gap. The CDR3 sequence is CASNQDYTGELFF. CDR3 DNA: TGTGCCAGCAACCAGGACTACACCGGGGAGCTGTTTTTT.

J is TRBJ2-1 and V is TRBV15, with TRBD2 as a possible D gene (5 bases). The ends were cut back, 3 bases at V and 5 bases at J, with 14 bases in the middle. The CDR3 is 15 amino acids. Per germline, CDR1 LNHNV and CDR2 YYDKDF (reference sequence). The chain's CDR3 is CATSSFSEDDNEQFF. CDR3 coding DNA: TGTGCCACCAGCAGCTTCTCGGAGGACGACAATGAGCAGTTCTTC. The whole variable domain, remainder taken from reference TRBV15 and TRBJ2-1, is DAMVIQNPRYQVTQFGKPVTLSCSQTLNHNVMYWYQQKSSQAPKLLFHYYDKDFNNEADTPDNFQSRRPNTSFCFLDIRSPGLGDTAMYLCATSSFSEDDNEQFFGPGTRLTVL.

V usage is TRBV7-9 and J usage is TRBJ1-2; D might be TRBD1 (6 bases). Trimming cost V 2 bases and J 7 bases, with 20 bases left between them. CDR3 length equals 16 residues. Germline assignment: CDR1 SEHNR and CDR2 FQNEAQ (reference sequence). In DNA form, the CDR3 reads TGTGCCAGCAGCTTATTGATGGACAGCTTGATTTTTGGCTACACCTTC. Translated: CASSLLMDSLIFGYTF.

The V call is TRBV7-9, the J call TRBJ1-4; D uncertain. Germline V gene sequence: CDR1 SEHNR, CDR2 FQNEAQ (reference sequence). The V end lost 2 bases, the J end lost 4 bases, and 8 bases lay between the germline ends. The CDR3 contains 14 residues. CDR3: CASSLIGLNEKLFF. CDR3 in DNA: TGTGCCAGCAGCTTAATTGGCCTTAATGAAAAACTGTTTTTT.

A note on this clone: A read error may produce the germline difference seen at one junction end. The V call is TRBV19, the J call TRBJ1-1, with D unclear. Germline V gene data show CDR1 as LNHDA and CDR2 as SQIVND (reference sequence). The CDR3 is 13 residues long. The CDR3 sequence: CASSVDLNTEAFF. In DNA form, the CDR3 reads TGTGCCAGTAGTGTAGACTTGAACACTGAAGCTTTCTTT. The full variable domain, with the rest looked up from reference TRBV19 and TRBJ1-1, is DGGITQSPKYLFRKEGQNVTLSCEQNLNHDAMYWYRQDPGQGLRLIYYSQIVNDFQKGDIAEGYSVSREKKESFPLTVTSAQKNPTAFYLCASSVDLNTEAFFGQGTRLTVV.

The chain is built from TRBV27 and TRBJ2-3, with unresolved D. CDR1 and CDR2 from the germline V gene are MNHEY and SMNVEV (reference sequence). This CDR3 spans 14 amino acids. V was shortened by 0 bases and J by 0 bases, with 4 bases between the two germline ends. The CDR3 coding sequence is TGTGCCAGCAGTTTATCTACTAGCACAGATACGCAGTATTTT. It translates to CASSLSTSTDTQYF.

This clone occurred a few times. CDR3 sequence: CAGIQDRAPFEAFF. The CDR3, as DNA: TGTGCCGGGATCCAAGACAGGGCGCCCTTTGAAGCTTTCTTT. The chain links TRBV30 to TRBJ1-1, with 7 positions matching TRBD1. Germline V CDR1 and CDR2: GTSNPN, SVGIG (reference sequence). V trimming: 8 bases; J trimming: 7 bases; junction bases outside the gene matches: 16. This CDR3 is 14 amino acids long.

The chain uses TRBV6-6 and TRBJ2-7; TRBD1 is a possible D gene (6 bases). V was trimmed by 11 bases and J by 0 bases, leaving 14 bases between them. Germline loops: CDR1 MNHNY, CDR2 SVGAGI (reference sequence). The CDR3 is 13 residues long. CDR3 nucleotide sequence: TGTGCCGTCGCCAGGGGCCCCTCCTACGAGCAGTACTTC. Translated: CAVARGPSYEQYF.

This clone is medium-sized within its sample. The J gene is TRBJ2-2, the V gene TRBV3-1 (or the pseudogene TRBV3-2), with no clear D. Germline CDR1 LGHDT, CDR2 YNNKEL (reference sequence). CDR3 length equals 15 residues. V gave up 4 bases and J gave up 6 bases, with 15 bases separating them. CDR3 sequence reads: CASSPRPPLPGELFF. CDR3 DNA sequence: TGTGCCAGCAGCCCTAGACCCCCTCTGCCCGGGGAGCTGTTTTTT.

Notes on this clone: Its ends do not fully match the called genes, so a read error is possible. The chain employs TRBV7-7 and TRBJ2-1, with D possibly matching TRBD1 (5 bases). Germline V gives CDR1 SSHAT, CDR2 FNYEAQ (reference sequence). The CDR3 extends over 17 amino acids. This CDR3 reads CASSLEPSRGPNNEQFF. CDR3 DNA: TGTGCTAGCAGCTTAGAACCCTCTAGGGGCCCAAACAATGAGCAGTTCTTC.

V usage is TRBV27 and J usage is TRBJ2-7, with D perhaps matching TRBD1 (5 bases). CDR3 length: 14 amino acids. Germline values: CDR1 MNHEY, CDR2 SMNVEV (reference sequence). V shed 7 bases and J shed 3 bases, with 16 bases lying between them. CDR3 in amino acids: CASTPTGSFYEQYF. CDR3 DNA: TGTGCCAGCACGCCCACAGGATCCTTCTACGAGCAGTACTTC.

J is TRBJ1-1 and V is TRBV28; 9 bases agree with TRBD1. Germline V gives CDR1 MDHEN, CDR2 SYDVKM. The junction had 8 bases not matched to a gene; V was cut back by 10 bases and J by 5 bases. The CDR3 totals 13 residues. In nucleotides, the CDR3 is TGTGCCACCCGGACAGGGGACAGAACTGAAGCTTTCTTT. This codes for CATRTGDRTEAFF.

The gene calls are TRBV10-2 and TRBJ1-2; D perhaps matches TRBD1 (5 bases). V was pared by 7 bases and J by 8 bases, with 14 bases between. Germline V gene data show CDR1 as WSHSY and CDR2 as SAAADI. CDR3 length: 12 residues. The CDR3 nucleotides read TGCGCCAGCATCGGGCAGGGCGGAGGCTACACCTTC. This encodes CASIGQGGGYTF.

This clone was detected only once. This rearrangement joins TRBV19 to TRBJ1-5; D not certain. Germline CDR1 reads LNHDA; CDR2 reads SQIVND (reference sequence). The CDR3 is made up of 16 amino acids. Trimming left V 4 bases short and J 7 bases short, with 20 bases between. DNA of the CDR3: TGTGCCAGTAGTACCCCTCAGACGGGTCCGGGGCAGCCCCAGCATTTT. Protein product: CASSTPQTGPGQPQHF. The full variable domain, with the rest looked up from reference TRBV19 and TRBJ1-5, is DGGITQSPKYLFRKEGQNVTLSCEQNLNHDAMYWYRQDPGQGLRLIYYSQIVNDFQKGDIAEGYSVSREKKESFPLTVTSAQKNPTAFYLCASSTPQTGPGQPQHFGDGTRLSIL.

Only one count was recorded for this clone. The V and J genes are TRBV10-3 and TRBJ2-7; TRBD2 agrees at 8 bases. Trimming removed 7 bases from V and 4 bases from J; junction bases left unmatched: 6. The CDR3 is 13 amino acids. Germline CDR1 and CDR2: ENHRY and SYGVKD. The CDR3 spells CAIKRETAYEQYF. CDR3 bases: TGTGCCATCAAGCGGGAGACGGCGTACGAGCAGTACTTC.

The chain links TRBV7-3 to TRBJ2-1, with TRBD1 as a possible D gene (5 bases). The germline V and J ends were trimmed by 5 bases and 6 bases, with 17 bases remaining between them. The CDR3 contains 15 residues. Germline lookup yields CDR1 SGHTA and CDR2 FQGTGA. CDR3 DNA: TGTGCCAGCAGCCCTAGGGGCGAGAGCTCCAATGAGCAGTTCTTC. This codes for CASSPRGESSNEQFF. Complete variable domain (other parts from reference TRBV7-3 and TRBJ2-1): GAGVSQTPSNKVTEKGKYVELRCDPISGHTALYWYRQSLGQGPEFLIYFQGTGAADDSGLPNDRFFAVRPEGSVSTLKIQRTERGDSAVYLCASSPRGESSNEQFFGPGTRLTVL.

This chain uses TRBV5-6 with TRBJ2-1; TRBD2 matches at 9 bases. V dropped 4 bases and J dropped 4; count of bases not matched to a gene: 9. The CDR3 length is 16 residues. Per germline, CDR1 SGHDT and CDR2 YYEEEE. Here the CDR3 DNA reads TGTGCCAGCAGCCGGGCGGCTAGCGGGACTTACAATGAGCAGTTCTTC. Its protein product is CASSRAASGTYNEQFF.